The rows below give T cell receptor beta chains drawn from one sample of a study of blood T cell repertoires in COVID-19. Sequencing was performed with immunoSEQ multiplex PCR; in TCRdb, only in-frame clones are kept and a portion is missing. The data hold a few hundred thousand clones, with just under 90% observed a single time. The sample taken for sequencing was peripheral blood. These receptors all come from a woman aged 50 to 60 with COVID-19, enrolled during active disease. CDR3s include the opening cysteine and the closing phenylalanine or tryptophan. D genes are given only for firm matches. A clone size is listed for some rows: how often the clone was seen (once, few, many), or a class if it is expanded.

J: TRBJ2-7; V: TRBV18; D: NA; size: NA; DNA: TGTGCCAGCTCACCAACAGGGAAGGCTCGCGAGCAGTACTTC; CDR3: CASSPTGKAREQYF
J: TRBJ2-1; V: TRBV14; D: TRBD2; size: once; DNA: TGTGCCAGCAGCCAAGATCGACTAGCGGATTCCTACAATGAGCAGTTCTTC; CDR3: CASSQDRLADSYNEQFF
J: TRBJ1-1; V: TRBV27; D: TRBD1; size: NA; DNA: TGTGCCAGCAGTTCAAGACAGGGAAATGTCGCTGAAGCTTTCTTT; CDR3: CASSSRQGNVAEAFF
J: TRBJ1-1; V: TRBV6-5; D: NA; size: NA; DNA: TGTGCCAGCAGTTACTCGATTGGGGGCGGCACTGAAGCTTTCTTT; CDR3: CASSYSIGGGTEAFF
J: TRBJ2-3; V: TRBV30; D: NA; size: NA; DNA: TGTGCCTGGAGTCCACCGACTAGCACAGATACGCAGTATTTT; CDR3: CAWSPPTSTDTQYF
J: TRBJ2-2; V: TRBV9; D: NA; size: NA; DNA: TGTGCCAGCGATCAGGGGCCGAACACCGGGGAGCTGTTTTTT; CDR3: CASDQGPNTGELFF
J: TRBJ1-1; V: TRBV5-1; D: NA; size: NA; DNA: TGCGCCAGCAGCTTGACAGGGCCGAACACTGAAGCTTTCTTT; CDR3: CASSLTGPNTEAFF
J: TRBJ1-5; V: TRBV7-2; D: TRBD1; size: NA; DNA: TGTGCCAGCAGCCTCCGACAGGGCGGCAATCAGCCCCAGCATTTT; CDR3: CASSLRQGGNQPQHF
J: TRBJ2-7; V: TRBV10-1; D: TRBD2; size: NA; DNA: TGCGCCAGCAGTGAGTCGGGCACTAGCGGGAGTTACGAGCAGTACTTC; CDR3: CASSESGTSGSYEQYF
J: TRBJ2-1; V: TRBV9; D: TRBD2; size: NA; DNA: TGTGCCAGCAGCGTAGTACTAGCGGGAGGGCATGAGCAGTTCTTC; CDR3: CASSVVLAGGHEQFF
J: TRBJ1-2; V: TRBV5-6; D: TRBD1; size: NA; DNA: TGTGCCAGCAGCCCCTACAAAGGGACAGCAAACTATGGCTACACCTTC; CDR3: CASSPYKGTANYGYTF
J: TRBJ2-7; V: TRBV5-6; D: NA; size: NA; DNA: TGTGCCAGCAGCTTGAATATAGGGGGTTTCTCCTACGAGCAGTACTTC; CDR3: CASSLNIGGFSYEQYF
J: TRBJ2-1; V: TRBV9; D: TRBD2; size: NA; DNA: TGTGCCAGCAGCGTAGGAATAGCGGGAGGGGCCTACAATGAGCAGTTCTTC; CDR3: CASSVGIAGGAYNEQFF
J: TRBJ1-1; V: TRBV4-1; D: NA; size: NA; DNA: TGCGCCAGCAGCCAAGGGGCTTTGAGTCCCGGGCGTGGGGGGACTGAAGCTTTCTTT; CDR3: CASSQGALSPGRGGTEAFF
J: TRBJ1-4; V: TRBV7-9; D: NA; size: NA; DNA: TGTGCCAGCAGCATGGAGGCTAATGAAAAACTGTTTTTT; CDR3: CASSMEANEKLFF
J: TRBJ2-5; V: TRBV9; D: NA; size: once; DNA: TGTGCCAGCAGCGTAGGTCCGGGACAAGAGACCCAGTACTTC; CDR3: CASSVGPGQETQYF
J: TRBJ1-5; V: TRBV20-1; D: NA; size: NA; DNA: TGCAGTGCTACAGGGGAATTGTCCCAGCATTTT; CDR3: CSATGELSQHF
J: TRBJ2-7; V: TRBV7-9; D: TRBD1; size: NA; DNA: TGTGCCAGCAGCTTAGTCCCGGACAGGGCCTACGAGCAGTACTTC; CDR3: CASSLVPDRAYEQYF
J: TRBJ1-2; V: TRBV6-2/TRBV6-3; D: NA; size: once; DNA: TGTGCCAGCAGTCAACAGGCCCACTATGGCTACACCTTC; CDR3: CASSQQAHYGYTF
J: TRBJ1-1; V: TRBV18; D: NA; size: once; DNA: TGTGCCAGCTCACCAGAGGGGGGGCGAGGCTTGAACACTGAAGCTTTCTTT; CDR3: CASSPEGGRGLNTEAFF
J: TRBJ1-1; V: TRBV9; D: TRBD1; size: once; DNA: TGTGCCAGCAGCATGATTCAGGGGGCGCTTACTGAAGCTTTCTTT; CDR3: CASSMIQGALTEAFF
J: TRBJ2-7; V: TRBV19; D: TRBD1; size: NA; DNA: TGTGCCAGTAGTAGAACCGGGACAGGGGATTACGAGCAGTACTTC; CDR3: CASSRTGTGDYEQYF
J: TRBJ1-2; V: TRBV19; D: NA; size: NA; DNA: TGTGCCAGTAGGCGCAGGGGAGGGAACTATGGCTACACCTTC; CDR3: CASRRRGGNYGYTF
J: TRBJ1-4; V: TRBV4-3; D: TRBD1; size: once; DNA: TGCGCCAGCAGCCAATCACCCGGGACAGGGGTTGCGGCTAATGAAAAACTGTTTTTT; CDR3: CASSQSPGTGVAANEKLFF
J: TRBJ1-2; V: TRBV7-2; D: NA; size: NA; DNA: TGTGCCAGCAGCTTAGACAGCAACTATGGCTACACCTTC; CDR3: CASSLDSNYGYTF
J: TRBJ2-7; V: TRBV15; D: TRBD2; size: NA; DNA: TGTGCCACCAGCACTACCGGGGGGGTCCACGAGCAGTACTTC; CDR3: CATSTTGGVHEQYF
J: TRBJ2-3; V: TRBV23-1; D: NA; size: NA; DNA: TGCGCCACCCAACCCCCGGGCAGGGTGTTCGCAGATACGCAGTATTTT; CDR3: CATQPPGRVFADTQYF
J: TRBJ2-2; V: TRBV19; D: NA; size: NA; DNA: TGTGCCAGTAATGGTCGAGGGTACACCGGGGAGCTGTTTTTT; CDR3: CASNGRGYTGELFF
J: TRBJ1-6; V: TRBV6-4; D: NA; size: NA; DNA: TGTGCCAGCAGTGACCAGGGCGGATATAATTCACCCCTCCACTTT; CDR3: CASSDQGGYNSPLHF
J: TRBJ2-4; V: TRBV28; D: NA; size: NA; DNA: TGTGCCAGCAGCCGCGCGGGATATCGGGCCAAAAACATTCAGTACTTC; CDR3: CASSRAGYRAKNIQYF
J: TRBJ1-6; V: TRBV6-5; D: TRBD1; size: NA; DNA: TGTGCCAGCAGTTACACTACAGGGGGTTCACCCCTCCACTTT; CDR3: CASSYTTGGSPLHF
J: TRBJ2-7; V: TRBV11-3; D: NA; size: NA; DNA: TGTGCCAGCAGCTTAGTTCCAGAATTGAGGAACTCCTACGAGCAGTACTTC; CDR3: CASSLVPELRNSYEQYF
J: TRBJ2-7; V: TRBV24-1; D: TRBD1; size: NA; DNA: TGTGCCACCAGTCCGACAGGGGGCTTCAGAGAGCAGTACTTC; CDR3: CATSPTGGFREQYF
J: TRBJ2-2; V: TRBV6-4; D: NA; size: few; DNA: TGTGCCAGTAAGGGACTGCACACCGGGGAGCTGTTTTTT; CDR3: CASKGLHTGELFF
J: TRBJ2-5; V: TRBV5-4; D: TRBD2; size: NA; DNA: TGTGCCAGCAGCTTGCCGGGAGGGGAGAGGGAGACCCAGTACTTC; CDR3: CASSLPGGERETQYF
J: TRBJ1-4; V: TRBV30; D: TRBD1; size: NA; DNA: TGTGCCTGGAGTGTATACAGGGGAGTGACTAATGAAAAACTGTTTTTT; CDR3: CAWSVYRGVTNEKLFF
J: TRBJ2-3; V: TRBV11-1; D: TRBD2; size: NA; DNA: TGTGCCAGCAGCATGACTAGCGGGAGGACCCTAACGCAGTATTTT; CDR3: CASSMTSGRTLTQYF
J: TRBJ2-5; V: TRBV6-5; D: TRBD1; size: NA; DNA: TGTGCCAGCAGTCCACATACAGGGGGCGATGAGACCCAGTACTTC; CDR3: CASSPHTGGDETQYF
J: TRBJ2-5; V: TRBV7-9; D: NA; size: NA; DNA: TGTGCCAGCAGCAAGGAGGGAGGAGAGACCCAGTACTTC; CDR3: CASSKEGGETQYF
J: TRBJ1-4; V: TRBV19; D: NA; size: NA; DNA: TGTGCCAGTGGCCCGGGTGAAAAACTGTTTTTT; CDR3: CASGPGEKLFF
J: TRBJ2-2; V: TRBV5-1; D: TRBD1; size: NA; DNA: TGCGCCAGCAGCGGGACAGGACAGAGCACCGGGGAGCTGTTTTTT; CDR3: CASSGTGQSTGELFF
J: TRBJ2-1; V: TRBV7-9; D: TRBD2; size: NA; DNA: TGTGCCAGCAGCTTAGCGCTAGCGGGAGATGACTTATACAATGAGCAGTTCTTC; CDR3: CASSLALAGDDLYNEQFF